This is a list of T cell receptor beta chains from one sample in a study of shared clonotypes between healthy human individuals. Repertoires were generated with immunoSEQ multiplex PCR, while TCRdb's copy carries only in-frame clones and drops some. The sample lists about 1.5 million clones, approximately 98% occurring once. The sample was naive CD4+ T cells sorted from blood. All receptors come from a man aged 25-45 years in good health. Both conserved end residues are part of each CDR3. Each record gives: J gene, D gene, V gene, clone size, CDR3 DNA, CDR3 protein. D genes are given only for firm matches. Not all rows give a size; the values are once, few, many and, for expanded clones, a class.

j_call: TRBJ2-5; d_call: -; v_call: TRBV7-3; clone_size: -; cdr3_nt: TGTGCCAGCAGCTCCGGGTCGATCCAGAAACGGGAGACCCAGTACTTC; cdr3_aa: CASSSGSIQKRETQYF
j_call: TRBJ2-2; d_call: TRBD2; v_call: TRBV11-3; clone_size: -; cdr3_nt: TGTGCCAGCAGCTTAGTCCTAGCGGGAAACACCGGGGAGCTGTTTTTT; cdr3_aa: CASSLVLAGNTGELFF
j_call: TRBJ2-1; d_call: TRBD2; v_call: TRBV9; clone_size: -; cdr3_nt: TGTGCCAGCAGCGCTAGCGGGAGCGTCGATGAGCAGTTCTTC; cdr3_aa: CASSASGSVDEQFF
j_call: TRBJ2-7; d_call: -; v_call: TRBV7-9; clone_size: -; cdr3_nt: TGTGCCAGCAGCTTAGGACAAAGCGAGCAGTACTTC; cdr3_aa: CASSLGQSEQYF
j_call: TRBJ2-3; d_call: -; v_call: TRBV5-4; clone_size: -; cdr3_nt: TGTGCCAGCAGCCCCCGGAGCCTGGGGACAGATACGCAGTATTTT; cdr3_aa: CASSPRSLGTDTQYF
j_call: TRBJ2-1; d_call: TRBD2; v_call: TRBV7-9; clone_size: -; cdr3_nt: TGTGCCAGCAGCCCCTCGGGAAGCGGGAGGGCCAATGAGCAGTTCTTC; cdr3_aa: CASSPSGSGRANEQFF
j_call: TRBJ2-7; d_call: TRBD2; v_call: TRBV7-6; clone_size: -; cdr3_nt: TGTGCCAGCAGCTTAGCGCCGCCTAGCGGGAGGTACGAGCAGTACTTC; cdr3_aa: CASSLAPPSGRYEQYF
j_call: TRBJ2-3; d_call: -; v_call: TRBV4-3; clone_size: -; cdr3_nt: TGCGCCAGCAGCCAAGAACGGGCGGGGTACACAGATACGCAGTATTTT; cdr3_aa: CASSQERAGYTDTQYF
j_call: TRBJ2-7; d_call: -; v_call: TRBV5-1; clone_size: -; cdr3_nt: TGCGCCAGCAGCTTGGGACTTCGGGGCGGGCCGCTCAACGAGCAGTACTTC; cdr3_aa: CASSLGLRGGPLNEQYF
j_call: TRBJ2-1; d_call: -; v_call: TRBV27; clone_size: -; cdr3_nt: TGTGCCAGCAGCTCTTTCCGCAGGGGCAGCCCCTACAATGAGCAGTTCTTC; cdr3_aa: CASSSFRRGSPYNEQFF
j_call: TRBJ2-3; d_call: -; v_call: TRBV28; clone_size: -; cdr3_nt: TGTGCCAGCAGTTTCGCACGGGCGGGAACAGATACGCAGTATTTT; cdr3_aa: CASSFARAGTDTQYF
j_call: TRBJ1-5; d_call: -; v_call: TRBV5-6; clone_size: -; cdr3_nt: TGTGCCAGCAGCCTTAAAGTTGGAGGGTACGATCAGCCCCAGCATTTT; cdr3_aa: CASSLKVGGYDQPQHF
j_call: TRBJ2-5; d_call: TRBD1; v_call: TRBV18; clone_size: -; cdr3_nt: TGTGCCAGCTCACCGAGGAGAGGGACAGGGGGCGGAGAGACCCAGTACTTC; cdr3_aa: CASSPRRGTGGGETQYF
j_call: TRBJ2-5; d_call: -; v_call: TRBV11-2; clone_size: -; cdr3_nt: TGTGCCAGCAGCGTCGGGACATACCAAGAGACCCAGTACTTC; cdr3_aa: CASSVGTYQETQYF
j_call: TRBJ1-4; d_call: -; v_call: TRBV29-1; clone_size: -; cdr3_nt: TGCAGCGTTGGAAGGGGGACAACTAATGAAAAACTGTTTTTT; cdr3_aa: CSVGRGTTNEKLFF
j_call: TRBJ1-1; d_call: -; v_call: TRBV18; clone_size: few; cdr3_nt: TGTGCCAGCTCACCCACAGGGATTGAAACTTTCTTT; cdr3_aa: CASSPTGIETFF
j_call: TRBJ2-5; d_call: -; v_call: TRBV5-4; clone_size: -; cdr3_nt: TGTGCCAGCAGCCCCCAGGTTGAAGAGACCCAGTACTTC; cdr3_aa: CASSPQVEETQYF
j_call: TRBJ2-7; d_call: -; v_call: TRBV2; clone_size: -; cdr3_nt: TGTGCCAGCAGGGTGGACTCCTACGAGCAGTACTTC; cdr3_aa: CASRVDSYEQYF
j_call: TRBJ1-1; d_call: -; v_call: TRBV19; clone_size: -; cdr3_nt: TGTGCCAGTAGTGTTTCGGGTCGACTCCCCACTGAAGCTTTCTTT; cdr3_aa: CASSVSGRLPTEAFF
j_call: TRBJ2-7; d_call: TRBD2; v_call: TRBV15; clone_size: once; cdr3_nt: TGTGCCACCAGCAGAGATCTGGGAGGGGACCCTCAGTACTTC; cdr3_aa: CATSRDLGGDPQYF
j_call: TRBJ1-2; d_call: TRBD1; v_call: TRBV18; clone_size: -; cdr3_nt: TGTGCCAGCTCACCACTTTTCCCGGGACAGGGGGTTCATAACTATGGCTACACCTTC; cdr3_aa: CASSPLFPGQGVHNYGYTF
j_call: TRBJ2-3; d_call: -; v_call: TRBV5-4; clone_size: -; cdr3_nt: TGTGCCAGCAGTCAACAGGGTAGAGATACGCAGTATTTT; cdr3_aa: CASSQQGRDTQYF
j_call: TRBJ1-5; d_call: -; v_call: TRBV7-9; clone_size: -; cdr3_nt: TGTGCCAGCGGTACAGGGATTCAGCCCCAGCATTTT; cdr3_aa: CASGTGIQPQHF
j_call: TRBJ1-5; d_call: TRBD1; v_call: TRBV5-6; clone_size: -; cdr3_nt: TGTGCCAGCAGCCCTTATTTACCAGGGGGCGATCAGCCCCAGCATTTT; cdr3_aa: CASSPYLPGGDQPQHF
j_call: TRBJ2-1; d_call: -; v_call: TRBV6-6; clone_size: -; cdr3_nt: TGTGCCAGCAGGCAAGACAGTTACAATGAGCAGTTCTTC; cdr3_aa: CASRQDSYNEQFF
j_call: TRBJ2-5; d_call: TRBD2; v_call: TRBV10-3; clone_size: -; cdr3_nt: TGTGCCAGCCAACCGACTAGCGGGAACCCAAAGACCCAGTACTTC; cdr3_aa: CASQPTSGNPKTQYF
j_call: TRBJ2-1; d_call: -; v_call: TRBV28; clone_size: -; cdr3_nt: TGTGCCAGCAGTTTTGGCGGAAACTACAATGAGCAGTTCTTC; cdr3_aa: CASSFGGNYNEQFF
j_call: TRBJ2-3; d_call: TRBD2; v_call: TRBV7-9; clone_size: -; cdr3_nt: TGTGCCAGCAGCTTGTTAGCGGGAGCAGATACGCAGTATTTT; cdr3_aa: CASSLLAGADTQYF
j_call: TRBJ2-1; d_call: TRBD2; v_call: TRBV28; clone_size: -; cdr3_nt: TGTGCCAGCAGTTACAGGCGGGGGTCTTACAATGAGCAGTTCTTC; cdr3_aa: CASSYRRGSYNEQFF
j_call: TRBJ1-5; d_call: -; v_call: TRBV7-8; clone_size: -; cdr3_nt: TGTGCCAGCAGCTTATTCGGGGATAGCAATCAGCCCCAGCATTTT; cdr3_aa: CASSLFGDSNQPQHF
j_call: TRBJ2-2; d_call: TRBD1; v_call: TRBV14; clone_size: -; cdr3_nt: TGTGCCAGCAGCCGTCACAGGGGGCTGATCGGGGAGCTGTTTTTT; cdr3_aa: CASSRHRGLIGELFF
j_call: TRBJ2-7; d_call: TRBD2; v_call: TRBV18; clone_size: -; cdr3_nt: TGTGCCAGCTCACCCGGGACTACCGACTACGAGCAGTACTTC; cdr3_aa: CASSPGTTDYEQYF
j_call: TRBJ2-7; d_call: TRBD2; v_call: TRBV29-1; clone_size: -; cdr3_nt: TGCAGCGTATGGGGGGGCTACGAGCAGTACTTC; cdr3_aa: CSVWGGYEQYF
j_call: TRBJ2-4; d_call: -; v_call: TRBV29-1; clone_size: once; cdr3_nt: TGCAGCGTGATGACCAGGGATGTAGCCAAAAACATTCAGTACTTC; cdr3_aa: CSVMTRDVAKNIQYF
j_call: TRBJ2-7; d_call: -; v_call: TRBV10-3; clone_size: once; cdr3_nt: TGTGCCATCAGGGCGCTAGCTCCAGGCGAGCAGTACTTC; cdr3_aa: CAIRALAPGEQYF
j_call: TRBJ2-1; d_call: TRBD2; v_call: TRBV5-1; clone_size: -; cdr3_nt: TGCGCCAGCAGCTTGTTTGGACTAGCGGCAAACAATGAGCAGTTCTTC; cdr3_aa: CASSLFGLAANNEQFF
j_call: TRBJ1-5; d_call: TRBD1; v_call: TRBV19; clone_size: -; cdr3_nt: TGTGCCAGTAGTACCGTACAGGGGGTTAGCAATCAGCCCCAGCATTTT; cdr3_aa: CASSTVQGVSNQPQHF
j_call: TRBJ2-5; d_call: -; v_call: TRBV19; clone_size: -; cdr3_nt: TGTGCCAGTAGTGGGGTGTGGAGCCAAGAGACCCAGTACTTC; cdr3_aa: CASSGVWSQETQYF
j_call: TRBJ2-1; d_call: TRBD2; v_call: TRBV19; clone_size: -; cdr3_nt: TGTGCCAGTAGTCTACTAGCGGGAGGGCATGGGTCCTACAATGAGCAGTTCTTC; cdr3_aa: CASSLLAGGHGSYNEQFF
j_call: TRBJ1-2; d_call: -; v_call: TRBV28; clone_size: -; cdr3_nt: TGTGCCATTACGTATCGGTGGGGGGGCGTCTATGGCTACACCTTC; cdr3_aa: CAITYRWGGVYGYTF
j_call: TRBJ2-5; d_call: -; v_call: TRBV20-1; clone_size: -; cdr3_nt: TGCAGTGCTAGCCAAAGCCAGACCCAGTACTTC; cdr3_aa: CSASQSQTQYF
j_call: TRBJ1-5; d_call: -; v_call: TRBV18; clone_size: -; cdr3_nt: TGTGCCAGCTCACCTACAGGTACCCAGCCCCAGCATTTT; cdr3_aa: CASSPTGTQPQHF
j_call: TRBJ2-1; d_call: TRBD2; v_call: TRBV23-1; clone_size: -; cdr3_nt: TGCGCCAGCAGTCAAGGTCTAGCGGGAGGGGTCGATGAGCAGTTCTTC; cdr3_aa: CASSQGLAGGVDEQFF
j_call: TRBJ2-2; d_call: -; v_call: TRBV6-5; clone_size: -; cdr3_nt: TGTGCCAGCAGCGCCAGCCGGGAGCTGTTTTTT; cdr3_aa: CASSASRELFF
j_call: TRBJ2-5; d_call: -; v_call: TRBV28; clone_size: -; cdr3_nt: TGTGCCAGCAGCGGGGCAACGCCACAAGAGACCCAGTACTTC; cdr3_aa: CASSGATPQETQYF